This entry describes one TCR beta chain. Its cognate antigen is unknown. Clones were sequenced by immunoSEQ multiplex PCR, and TCRdb holds only the in-frame ones, with some missing. The sample has 50,000 to 65,000 clones, roughly 94% seen once. The V gene end was trimmed by 8 bases and the J gene end by 1 base; junction bases not matched to a gene: 3. This CDR3 contains 14 residues. CDR1 is LNHDA and CDR2 is SQIVND in the germline V gene (reference sequence). Cryopreserved PBMCs were CD4-enriched, then split into naive and memory cells. These data belong to a study of CD4 T cells in relation to SARS-CoV-2 and coronaviruses. The overall study: A couple of subjects were Hispanic; patients were roughly 8 males and a few females.

General study findings and limits: Monoreactive clones expanded significantly more to SARS-CoV-2 than crossreactive clones did. The assay detects memory recall responses, not culture-primed primary responses.

J is TRBJ2-2 and V is TRBV19, with 8 bases identical to TRBD1. The receptor was derived from an adult with COVID-19. Material: naive CD4+ T cells from PBMCs. Specified subset: naive CD4+ T cells isolated by negative enrichment. CDR3 in amino acids: CASDDRGNTGELFF. CDR3 in DNA: TGTGCCAGTGATGACAGGGGGAACACCGGGGAGCTGTTTTTT.